This T cell receptor beta chain was found in a study of T cells expressing NK-cell markers. Study-level information: Cells sorted as CD3+CD56+NKG2C+, CD3+CD56+NKG2C- and CD3+CD56-NKG2C+ T cells supplied the TCR beta repertoires. General study points: In a group of about 6 donors, dominant NKG2C+ clonotypes represented 1.0-7.0% of CD8+ T cells.

UMIs accompanied the 5'RACE template switching by which TCR beta cDNA was made. TCRdb re-called the 5' RACE reads, yielding one record per CDR3 amino acid sequence without DNA. The repertoire table contains 350,000 to 450,000 distinct CDR3 sequences. Germline values: CDR1 SQVTM, CDR2 ANQGSEA. The CDR3 length is 12 residues. Judged by frequency, this clonotype is medium-sized (0.01 to 0.1%). Its antigen is not identified. The clonotype originates from a man aged 18-70 years in good health. V is TRBV29-1 and J is TRBJ1-2. Sequences were obtained from blood T cells: a sorted CD56 or NKG2C T cell subset, CD4+ or CD8+ T cells, or bulk PBMC T cells (not recorded which). The CDR3 sequence: CSAWNTRYGYTF.